This TCR beta chain is from a study of OX40 agonist ivuxolimab in advanced cancers. Looking at the study overall: Patients assigned to dose escalation were diagnosed with hepatocellular carcinoma, melanoma, renal cell or head and neck cancer.

Note on this clone: Its antigen is still unknown.

Profiling relied on immunoSEQ multiplex PCR, and the TCRdb table lists in-frame clones only, not all of them. The sample carries tens of thousands of clones, roughly 87% recorded once. This CDR3 contains 13 residues. Germline loops: CDR1 SSHAT, CDR2 FNYEAQ (reference sequence). V was trimmed by 5 bases and J by 1 base, leaving 8 bases between them. Study-wide results and caveats: Normalized expansion of T-cell clones was also low for some nonresponders.

The receptor comes from an adult with an advanced solid tumor such as melanoma, head and neck, liver or kidney cancer. Sequenced here: CD4+ or CD8+ T cells sorted from blood, sampled in a trial of the OX40 agonist ivuxolimab. The chain uses TRBV7-7 and TRBJ2-5; tentative D call: TRBD1 (5 bases). Here the CDR3 DNA reads TGTGCCAGCAGCCGGACACCCCAAGAGACCCAGTACTTC. Protein: CASSRTPQETQYF.